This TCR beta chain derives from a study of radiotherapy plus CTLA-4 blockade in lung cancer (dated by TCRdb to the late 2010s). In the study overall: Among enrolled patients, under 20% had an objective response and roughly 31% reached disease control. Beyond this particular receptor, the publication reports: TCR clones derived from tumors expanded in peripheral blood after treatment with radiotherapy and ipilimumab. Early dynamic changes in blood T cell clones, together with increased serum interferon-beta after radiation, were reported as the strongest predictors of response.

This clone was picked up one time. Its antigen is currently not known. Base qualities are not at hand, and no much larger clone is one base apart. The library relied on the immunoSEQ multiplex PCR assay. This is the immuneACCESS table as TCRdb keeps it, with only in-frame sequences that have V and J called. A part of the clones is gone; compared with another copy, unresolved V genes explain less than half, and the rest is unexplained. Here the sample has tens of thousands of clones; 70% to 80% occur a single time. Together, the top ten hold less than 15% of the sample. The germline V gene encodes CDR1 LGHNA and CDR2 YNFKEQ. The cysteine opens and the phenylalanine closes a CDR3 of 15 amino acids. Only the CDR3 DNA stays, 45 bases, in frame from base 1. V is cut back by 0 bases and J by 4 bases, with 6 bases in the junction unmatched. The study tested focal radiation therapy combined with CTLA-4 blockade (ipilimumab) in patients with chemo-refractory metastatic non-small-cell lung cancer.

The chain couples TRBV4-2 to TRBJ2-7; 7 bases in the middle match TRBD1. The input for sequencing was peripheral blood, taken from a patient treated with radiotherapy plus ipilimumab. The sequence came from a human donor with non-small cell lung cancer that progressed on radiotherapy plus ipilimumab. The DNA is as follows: TGTGCCAGCAGCCAAGAGGCGGGCAGGGGGTACGAGCAGTACTTC. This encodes CASSQEAGRGYEQYF.